These T cell receptor beta chains were read from a single sample in a study of blood T cell repertoires in COVID-19. TCRdb's copy holds only in-frame clones and misses some; the assay was immunoSEQ multiplex PCR. The table includes 380,000 or so clones, roughly 90% detected once. The sequenced material came from peripheral blood. Source of these receptors: a man aged 35-49 years with acute or convalescent COVID-19. Each CDR3 is given with its conserved first and last residue. A D gene is named only where the DNA matches it firmly. A row's size may be missing; if present it is once, few, many or a size class.

>TRBV5-1|TRBJ2-3|TRBD2|NA
CASSLEGAGGLDTQYF
TGCGCCAGCAGCTTGGAGGGAGCGGGGGGGCTGGATACGCAGTATTTT
>TRBV19|TRBJ2-2|NA|NA
CASKTVQGTNTGELFF
TGTGCCAGCAAAACGGTCCAGGGAACGAACACCGGGGAGCTGTTTTTT
>TRBV12-3/TRBV12-4|TRBJ2-7|NA|NA
CASSQIYSYEQYF
TGTGCCAGCAGTCAGATTTACTCCTACGAGCAGTACTTC
>TRBV7-3|TRBJ1-6|TRBD1|NA
CASSLREGQGSSYNSPLHF
TGTGCCAGCAGCTTAAGAGAAGGACAGGGGAGCTCCTATAATTCACCCCTCCACTTT
>TRBV18|TRBJ1-5|TRBD1|NA
CASSHDRAYSNQPQHF
TGTGCCAGCTCTCACGACAGGGCCTATAGCAATCAGCCCCAGCATTTT
>TRBV28|TRBJ2-5|NA|NA
CASRRGRDLETQYF
TGTGCCAGCCGGAGGGGGAGGGACTTGGAGACCCAGTACTTC
>TRBV5-8|TRBJ2-1|NA|NA
CASSLGYEQFF
TGTGCCAGCAGCCTAGGCTATGAGCAGTTCTTC
>TRBV9|TRBJ1-5|NA|NA
CASSPRADSNQPQHF
TGTGCCAGCAGCCCCCGTGCGGATAGCAATCAGCCCCAGCATTTT
>TRBV16|TRBJ2-1|NA|NA
CASSQSWRGRAYEQFF
TGTGCCAGCAGCCAATCGTGGAGGGGTAGAGCATATGAGCAGTTCTTC
>TRBV6-5|TRBJ2-1|NA|NA
CASSRGFAEQFF
TGTGCCAGCAGTCGGGGGTTCGCTGAGCAGTTCTTC
>TRBV24-1|TRBJ1-2|NA|NA
CATSLQGFYGYTF
TGTGCCACCAGCCTACAGGGTTTCTATGGCTACACCTTC
>TRBV13|TRBJ2-7|TRBD1|NA
CASSSTDRGNDEQYF
TGTGCCAGCAGCTCCACGGACAGGGGGAACGACGAGCAGTACTTC
>TRBV10-3|TRBJ2-1|NA|many
CANRASLGDEQFF
TGTGCCAACAGGGCTAGCCTGGGCGATGAGCAGTTCTTC
>TRBV19|TRBJ2-1|TRBD1|NA
CASSITHRGRQVGNEQFF
TGTGCCAGTAGTATAACTCACAGGGGGCGTCAAGTCGGGAATGAGCAGTTCTTC
>TRBV4-1|TRBJ2-6|NA|NA
CASSLNSQGSGANVLTF
TGCGCCAGCAGCTTAAATTCGCAGGGTTCCGGGGCCAACGTCCTGACTTTC
>TRBV2|TRBJ2-3|TRBD2|NA
CASSLRLARTDTQYF
TGTGCCAGCAGTCTAAGACTAGCCCGCACAGATACGCAGTATTTT
>TRBV15|TRBJ1-3|NA|NA
CATSREWGQASGNTIYF
TGTGCCACCAGCAGAGAATGGGGACAAGCCTCTGGAAACACCATATATTTT
>TRBV9|TRBJ1-4|NA|NA
CASSVQGSNEKLFF
TGTGCCAGCAGCGTACAGGGCTCTAATGAAAAACTGTTTTTT
>TRBV13|TRBJ1-1|NA|NA
CASSLSLGGTEAFF
TGTGCCAGCAGCTTAAGTCTCGGGGGCACTGAAGCTTTCTTT
>TRBV30|TRBJ1-5|NA|NA
CAWSGGVEINQPQHF
TGTGCCTGGAGTGGGGGGGTGGAGATCAATCAGCCCCAGCATTTT
>TRBV27|TRBJ2-3|TRBD1|NA
CASSSDRSQSTDTQYF
TGTGCCAGCAGTTCGGACAGGTCACAGAGCACAGATACGCAGTATTTT
>TRBV12-3/TRBV12-4|TRBJ1-2|NA|NA
CASSFRQGLGYTF
TGTGCCAGCAGTTTTCGGCAGGGCTTAGGCTACACCTTC
>TRBV23-1|TRBJ1-1|TRBD1|NA
CASSQSGTGTDTEAFF
TGCGCCAGCAGTCAATCGGGGACAGGGACGGACACTGAAGCTTTCTTT
>TRBV6-6|TRBJ2-3|TRBD2|NA
CASNPGGYSADTQYF
TGTGCCAGCAATCCGGGAGGATATTCAGCAGATACGCAGTATTTT
>TRBV28|TRBJ2-3|TRBD2|once
CAIKAGGTRTDTQYF
TGTGCCATCAAAGCGGGGGGCACAAGGACAGATACGCAGTATTTT
>TRBV13|TRBJ2-2|TRBD2|NA
CASSPTLAGVTGELFF
TGTGCCAGCAGCCCGACACTAGCGGGAGTAACCGGGGAGCTGTTTTTT
>TRBV6-5|TRBJ2-7|NA|NA
CASSYSFAELLYEQYF
TGTGCCAGCAGTTACTCTTTCGCGGAACTCCTCTACGAGCAGTACTTC
>TRBV4-1|TRBJ1-4|TRBD1|NA
CASSHPQGGTTNEKLFF
TGCGCCAGCAGCCACCCACAGGGGGGGACAACTAATGAAAAACTGTTTTTT
>TRBV7-9|TRBJ2-1|TRBD1|once
CASSFGTGEADEQFF
TGTGCCAGCAGCTTCGGGACAGGGGAAGCTGATGAGCAGTTCTTC
>TRBV7-8|TRBJ1-6|TRBD1|NA
CASSAPGQFVPLHF
TGTGCCAGCAGCGCTCCGGGACAGTTTGTGCCCCTCCACTTT
>TRBV7-3|TRBJ2-7|NA|NA
CASSLGGWTYEQYF
TGTGCCAGCAGCTTAGGGGGCTGGACCTACGAGCAGTACTTC
>TRBV30|TRBJ1-2|TRBD1|few
CAWSVKGANGYTF
TGTGCCTGGAGTGTAAAGGGGGCAAATGGCTACACCTTC
>TRBV28|TRBJ2-7|NA|NA
CASSPQGYYEQYF
TGTGCCAGCAGTCCTCAGGGATACTACGAGCAGTACTTC
>TRBV6-5|TRBJ1-6|NA|NA
CASSYSPRSPLHF
TGTGCCAGCAGTTACTCGCCGCGTTCACCCCTCCACTTT
>TRBV5-4|TRBJ1-1|NA|NA
CASSGGWGGTEAFF
TGTGCCAGCAGCGGGGGATGGGGGGGAACTGAAGCTTTCTTT
>TRBV29-1|TRBJ1-1|NA|NA
CSVDSGTRNTEAFF
TGCAGCGTTGACTCAGGGACAAGGAACACTGAAGCTTTCTTT
>TRBV5-1|TRBJ2-3|TRBD1|NA
CASSLEGRGSDTQYF
TGCGCCAGCAGCTTGGAGGGCAGGGGGTCAGATACGCAGTATTTT
>TRBV2|TRBJ2-7|TRBD2|NA
CASNNRLAAYEQYF
TGTGCCAGCAATAACCGCCTAGCGGCATACGAGCAGTACTTC
>TRBV3-1/TRBV3-2|TRBJ1-2|TRBD1|once
CASSLTGQGNYGYTF
TGTGCCAGCAGCCTTACAGGACAGGGTAACTATGGCTACACCTTC
>TRBV20-1|TRBJ2-3|TRBD2|NA
CSASSGGFTDTQYF
TGCAGTGCTAGTAGCGGGGGGTTCACAGATACGCAGTATTTT